The present T cell receptor beta chain was sequenced within a study of neurological immune-mediated disorders. This clonotype was detected only a few times. Its target is not known. Trimming cost V 6 bases and J 3 bases, with 11 bases left between them. The length of the CDR3 is 13 residues. Points from the study as a whole: The study found no CDR3 amino acid sequences shared by expanded clones across subjects, suggesting private repertoires in all groups.

TCRdb used MiXCR to reprocess the 5' RACE reads, holding one entry per CDR3 protein. The table includes 45,000 to 65,000 distinct CDR3 sequences, 3% to 4% detected once. For the unsorted libraries, 2 million PBMCs stored at -80 C served as input. This sequence joins TRBV12-3 or TRBV12-4 and TRBJ2-5; TRBD1 or TRBD2 may be the D gene (6 bases each). The sequenced material came from PBMCs. This clonotype originated in a man aged 35-49 years with multiple sclerosis. CDR3: CASSLGGKETQYF. DNA of the CDR3: TGTGCCAGCAGCCTGGGGGGCAAAGAGACCCAGTACTTC.